The next 27 T cell receptor beta chains were all read from a single sample in a study of T-cell memory formation after mild COVID-19. One entry per CDR3 protein results from TCRdb running MiXCR on the 5' RACE reads. In the table there are about 400,000 distinct CDR3 sequences, 16% of which are singletons. The specimen was PBMCs or a T cell subset sorted from them (not recorded which). These receptors were taken from a man in his late teens or twenties who had mild COVID-19 (a few samples of this study predate the infection). Cell type and time point are not known.

The sample holds a few counts of this clonotype. The chain carries TRBV5-4 and TRBJ1-1; no firm D call. The CDR3 length is 14 residues. Germline V gene lookup returns CDR1 SGHNT and CDR2 YYREEE (reference sequence). Deletions cut 0 bases from V and 1 base from J, with 7 bases between. This CDR3 reads CASSLEARNTEAFF. The DNA of the CDR3 is TGTGCCAGCAGCTTGGAGGCTAGGAACACTGAAGCTTTCTTT.

The chain uses TRBV20-1 and TRBJ2-5; 10 bases agree with TRBD1. Germline loops: CDR1 DFQATT, CDR2 SNEGSKA (reference sequence). The CDR3 loop spans 13 amino acids. The J segment lost 4 bases and the V segment lost 6 bases, leaving 5 bases of the junction unmatched. In nucleotides, the CDR3 is TGCAGTGCCGACGACAGGGGGCGAGAGACCCAGTACTTC. It is translated as CSADDRGRETQYF.

The chain employs TRBV21-1 and TRBJ2-1; whether TRBD1, the table's D call, matches the DNA was not checked. TRBV21-1 is a pseudogene. The CDR3 has 15 residues. The CDR3 reads CASSNAGGSYNEQFF. CDR3 in DNA: TGTGCCAGCAGCAATGCGGGGGGATCCTACAATGAGCAGTTCTTC.

V usage is TRBV12-3 or TRBV12-4 and J usage is TRBJ2-7, with no clear D. The CDR3 totals 13 residues. V lost 2 bases to trimming and J lost 1 base, with 6 bases between them. The DNA for the CDR3 is TGTGCCAGCAGTTTACGCAGGTCCTACGAGCAGTACTTC. Translated: CASSLRRSYEQYF.

The chain combines TRBV20-1 with TRBJ2-1; D not certain. The CDR3 runs 15 residues. From germline, CDR1 is DFQATT and CDR2 SNEGSKA (reference sequence). Between the trimmed V and J ends, which lost 5 bases and 0 bases, there was a span of 14 bases. CDR3 sequence: CSALLQASSYNEQFF. The CDR3 DNA is TGCAGTGCTCTCCTCCAGGCTAGCTCCTACAATGAGCAGTTCTTC.

The CDR3 here is CASSLLGESTEAFF. In DNA, the CDR3 is TGTGCCAGCAGCTTATTGGGGGAATCGACTGAAGCTTTCTTT. The chain combines TRBV7-3 with TRBJ1-1; a weak D match, TRBD1 (5 bases). The CDR3 length is 14 residues. The germline CDR1 and CDR2 sequences are SGHTA and FQGTGA. The V gene lost 2 bases and the J gene lost 5 bases, with 12 bases spanning the gap.

This sequence joins TRBV28 and TRBJ2-2; 8 positions agree with TRBD1. Germline assignment: CDR1 MDHEN and CDR2 SYDVKM. CDR3 size: 16 residues. The ends lost 6 bases at V and 4 bases at J; junction bases unmatched: 10. This chain's CDR3 is CASRPTETGATGELFF. CDR3 coding DNA: TGTGCCAGCAGACCGACTGAGACAGGGGCCACCGGGGAGCTGTTTTTT.

This clonotype showed up just a few times. The V call is TRBV5-1, the J call TRBJ2-2, with a tentative D call TRBD1 (6 bases). Deletions cut 7 bases from V and 4 bases from J, with 17 bases between. The CDR3 consists of 15 residues. Germline CDR1 and CDR2: SGHRS and YFSETQ. The CDR3 here is CASGKGQGGTGELFF. The CDR3 bases are TGCGCCAGCGGAAAGGGACAAGGTGGCACCGGGGAGCTGTTTTTT.

CDR3: CASSLRRPRTGSDTQYF. In DNA form, the CDR3 reads TGTGCCAGCAGCCTACGCCGGCCGAGAACAGGGTCAGATACGCAGTATTTT. The rearrangement links TRBV7-8 to TRBJ2-3; TRBD1 is a possible D gene (6 bases). V was shortened by 5 bases and J by 4 bases, with 22 bases between the two germline ends. Per germline, CDR1 SGHVS and CDR2 FQNEAQ. The CDR3 has 17 residues. The full variable domain, its missing parts supplied by reference TRBV7-8 and TRBJ2-3, is GAGVSQSPRYKVAKRGQDVALRCDPISGHVSLFWYQQALGQGPEFLTYFQNEAQLDKSGLPSDRFFAERPEGSVSTLKIQRTQQEDSAVYLCASSLRRPRTGSDTQYFGPGTRLTVL.

The chain is built from TRBV12-3 or TRBV12-4 and TRBJ1-1; D ambiguous. V gave up 7 bases and J gave up 10 bases, with 16 bases separating them. This CDR3 has 12 residues. CDR3 sequence (DNA): TGTGCCAGCATCGACCCGGGCCTGGGAGCTTTCTTT. The encoded protein is CASIDPGLGAFF.

This clonotype was counted a few times. This rearrangement joins TRBV5-5 to TRBJ1-2, with a tentative D call TRBD1 (6 bases). V was shortened by 4 bases and J by 1 base, with 11 bases between the two germline ends. The CDR3 has 14 amino acids. Germline V gives CDR1 SGHKS, CDR2 YYEKEE (reference sequence). CDR3 bases: TGTGCCAGCAGCCTGGACAGCAATAACTATGGCTACACCTTC. Encoded protein: CASSLDSNNYGYTF.

The rearrangement uses TRBV11-3 and TRBJ2-5, with D perhaps being TRBD1 or TRBD2 (5 bases each). The CDR3 is 13 residues long. The germline V and J ends were trimmed by 5 bases and 5 bases, with 12 bases remaining between them. CDR1 SGHNT and CDR2 YENEEA come from the germline V gene. CDR3 coding DNA: TGTGCCAGCAGCCAGAGGGGCACGGAGACCCAGTACTTC. Protein: CASSQRGTETQYF.

The rearrangement uses TRBV19 and TRBJ2-5; D is perhaps TRBD1 or TRBD2 (5 bases each). This CDR3 has 15 amino acids. The V gene's germline CDR1 is LNHDA and CDR2 SQIVND (reference sequence). V dropped 3 bases and J dropped 1 base, with 12 bases sitting between them. CDR3 protein: CASSIGPGSQETQYF. For the CDR3, the DNA is TGTGCCAGTAGTATTGGCCCAGGGAGCCAAGAGACCCAGTACTTC.

The J gene is TRBJ2-5, the V gene TRBV24-1; 8 nucleotides match TRBD2. The CDR3 consists of 13 residues. V was clipped by 9 bases and J by 2 bases; unmatched bases: 4. CDR1 and CDR2 from the germline V gene are KGHDR and SFDVKD. The chain's CDR3 is CATPIAGQETQYF. The CDR3, as DNA: TGTGCCACCCCCATAGCGGGGCAAGAGACCCAGTACTTC.

On this clonotype: An end of the junction differs from the germline gene, which may be a read error. This rearrangement joins TRBV7-7 to TRBJ2-5; 10 bases line up with TRBD1. The germline V gene encodes CDR1 SSHAT and CDR2 FNYEAQ (reference sequence). This CDR3 has 15 amino acids. CDR3 in amino acids: CASSFGTGDQETQYF. DNA for the CDR3: TGTGCTAGCAGCTTTGGGACAGGGGACCAAGAGACCCAGTACTTC.

The chain is built from TRBV7-2 and TRBJ1-1; TRBD1 aligns across 8 bases. Germline V gene sequence: CDR1 SGHTA, CDR2 FQGNSA. The trim removed 1 base at V and 6 bases at J, leaving 16 bases unmatched. The CDR3 totals 18 residues. The CDR3, as DNA: TGTGCCAGCAGCTTAGTTTGGGGCAGGGGGCTCCGGCGCCCTGAAGCTTTCTTT. It codes for CASSLVWGRGLRRPEAFF.

There are a few counts of this clonotype. The CDR3 coding sequence is TGTGCCAGCAGTAGGCTACAGGGGTTTAGGTCCTACGAGCAGTACTTC. Translated: CASSRLQGFRSYEQYF. The V and J genes are TRBV27 and TRBJ2-7, with 7 bases lining up with TRBD1. In germline, CDR1 is MNHEY, CDR2 SMNVEV (reference sequence). This CDR3 is 16 amino acids long. The ends lost 5 bases at V and 1 base at J; junction bases unmatched: 11.

There are a few counts of this clonotype. V usage is TRBV6-5 and J usage is TRBJ1-1, with 7 bases aligning to TRBD1. Germline lookup yields CDR1 MNHEY and CDR2 SVGAGI. This CDR3 contains 15 residues. Trimming took 7 bases from V and 0 from J; bases not matched to a gene: 8. The CDR3 here is CASNYGTAMNTEAFF. The CDR3 DNA reads TGTGCCAGCAACTATGGGACAGCAATGAACACTGAAGCTTTCTTT.

This clonotype was detected only a few times. The CDR3 sequence: CASSLVGSSSGANVLTF. CDR3 sequence (DNA): TGTGCCAGCAGCTTAGTGGGGTCGAGCTCTGGGGCCAACGTCCTGACTTTC. This sequence joins TRBV7-2 and TRBJ2-6; D not certain. The CDR3 has 17 residues. Looked up from germline, CDR1 is SGHTA and CDR2 is FQGNSA. The V gene lost 1 base and the J gene lost 0 bases, with 10 bases spanning the gap.

This clonotype came up a few times. This chain links TRBV12-3 or TRBV12-4 with TRBJ2-1; 12 nucleotides line up with TRBD2. This CDR3 is built from 17 residues. J lost 8 bases, V lost 5 bases, and 13 bases had no gene match. CDR3 bases: TGTGCCAGCAGTCCCCAGGGGCTAGCGGGGGGGCCTCATGAGCAGTTCTTC. Amino acids: CASSPQGLAGGPHEQFF.

The chain uses TRBV6-2 or TRBV6-3 and TRBJ2-1; D is unresolved. The germline gives CDR1 MNHEY, CDR2 SVGEGT. The germline V and J ends were trimmed by 2 bases and 2 bases, with 10 bases remaining between them. The CDR3 length is 15 residues. The CDR3 region is CASSYDPIPYNEQFF. CDR3 DNA sequence: TGTGCCAGCAGTTACGACCCAATCCCCTACAATGAGCAGTTCTTC.

This clonotype was seen only a few times. The rearrangement joins TRBV4-3 to TRBJ2-4; no clear D gene. In germline, CDR1 is LGHNA, CDR2 YSLEER. The CDR3 is 14 residues long. The V and J ends lost 0 bases and 6 bases respectively, with 9 bases between them. The CDR3 is CASSQEGWPNIQYF. The CDR3 DNA reads TGCGCCAGCAGCCAAGAGGGATGGCCAAACATTCAGTACTTC.

This clonotype was seen a few times. This chain joins TRBV7-8 and TRBJ2-7, with D possibly being TRBD1 (5 bases). This CDR3 has 17 residues. With 1 base removed from V and 3 bases from J, the gap between germline ends came to 19 bases. Germline V gene lookup returns CDR1 SGHVS and CDR2 FQNEAQ. CDR3 loop: CASSLVWFRGRNYEQYF. The DNA of the CDR3 is TGTGCCAGCAGCTTAGTCTGGTTTAGGGGCAGGAACTACGAGCAGTACTTC.

The chain couples TRBV20-1 to TRBJ1-1; weak D call: TRBD1 (6 bases). Germline V lookup: CDR1 DFQATT, CDR2 SNEGSKA (reference sequence). The V end was cut by 6 bases, the J end by 2 bases, with 13 bases between. This CDR3 contains 13 residues. The CDR3 DNA follows: TGCAGTGCCCGTCGGACAGCCAACACTGAAGCTTTCTTT. Protein product: CSARRTANTEAFF.

This clonotype was counted many times. This chain links TRBV7-6 with TRBJ2-1; TRBD2 is a possible D gene (6 bases). V was trimmed by 8 bases and J by 2 bases, leaving 13 bases between them. Germline V gives CDR1 SGHVS, CDR2 FNYEAQ. This CDR3 has 14 residues. The CDR3 here is CASSGSLAYNEQFF. For the CDR3, the DNA is TGTGCCAGCTCCGGGAGTCTGGCCTACAATGAGCAGTTCTTC.

The chain recombines TRBV5-1 with TRBJ2-2; 9 positions agree with TRBD2. Germline V gene sequence: CDR1 SGHRS, CDR2 YFSETQ. V was clipped by 2 bases and J by 5 bases; unmatched bases: 7. The CDR3 consists of 16 residues. This CDR3 reads CASSFILAGQTGELFF. The CDR3 nucleotides read TGCGCCAGCAGCTTTATCCTAGCGGGGCAAACCGGGGAGCTGTTTTTT.

This clonotype turned up a few times. This rearrangement joins TRBV20-1 to TRBJ1-5; no firm D call. This CDR3 is 14 amino acids long. Trimming took off 7 bases at V and 2 bases at J, with 15 bases between the two ends. CDR1 is DFQATT and CDR2 is SNEGSKA in the germline V gene (reference sequence). CDR3 residues: CSVDSSRRNQPQHF. In DNA form, the CDR3 reads TGCAGTGTAGATTCAAGCCGCCGCAATCAGCCCCAGCATTTT.